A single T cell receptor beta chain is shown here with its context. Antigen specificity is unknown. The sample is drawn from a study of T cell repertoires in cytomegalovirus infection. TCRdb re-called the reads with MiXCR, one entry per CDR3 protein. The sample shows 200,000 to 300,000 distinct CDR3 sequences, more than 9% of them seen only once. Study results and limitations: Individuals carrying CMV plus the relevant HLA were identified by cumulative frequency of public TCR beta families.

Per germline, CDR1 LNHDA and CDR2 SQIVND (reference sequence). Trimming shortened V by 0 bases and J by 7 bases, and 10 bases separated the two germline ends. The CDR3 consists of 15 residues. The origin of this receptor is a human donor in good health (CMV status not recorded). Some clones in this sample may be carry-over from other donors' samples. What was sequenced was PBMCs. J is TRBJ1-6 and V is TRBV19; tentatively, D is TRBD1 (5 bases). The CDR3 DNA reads TGTGCCAGTAGTATAGAAGGGGCGAGGAATTCACCCCTCCACTTT. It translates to CASSIEGARNSPLHF. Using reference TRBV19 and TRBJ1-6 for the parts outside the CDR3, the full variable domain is DGGITQSPKYLFRKEGQNVTLSCEQNLNHDAMYWYRQDPGQGLRLIYYSQIVNDFQKGDIAEGYSVSREKKESFPLTVTSAQKNPTAFYLCASSIEGARNSPLHFGNGTRLTVT.